This T cell receptor beta chain appears in the sequencing data of a study of technical replicates of blood from a handful of donors. V was trimmed by 1 base and J by 4 bases, leaving 5 bases between them. CDR1 and CDR2 (germline): SEHNR, FQNEAQ (reference sequence). The CDR3 contains 13 residues. This clone was observed a few times. The repertoire was sequenced with immunoSEQ multiplex PCR; TCRdb's copy has only in-frame clones and lacks some. Of 80,000 or so clones in the sample, under 95% were seen once. The receptor was isolated from a human donor in good health. The chain recombines TRBV7-9 with TRBJ1-5; D remains ambiguous. What was sequenced was T cells isolated from PBMCs. The CDR3 sequence is CASSLEENQPQHF. The CDR3 region has the DNA TGTGCCAGCAGCTTAGAGGAGAATCAGCCCCAGCATTTT.